Listed below are T cell receptor beta chains from one sample, sequenced in a study of OX40 agonist ivuxolimab in advanced cancers. Repertoires were generated with immunoSEQ multiplex PCR, while TCRdb's copy carries only in-frame clones and drops some. The table records about 5,100 clones, 50% to 70% of them present only once. The material sequenced was CD4+ or CD8+ T cells sorted from blood, taken in a trial of the OX40 agonist ivuxolimab. The receptors shown here come from an adult with an advanced solid tumor such as melanoma, head and neck, liver or kidney cancer. Each CDR3 is given with its conserved first and last residue. D genes are given only for firm matches. The listing skips clone size in some rows; elsewhere it reads once, few, many or a size class.

V,D,J,size,DNA,CDR3
TRBV6-4,TRBD2,TRBJ2-3,once,TGTGCCAGCAGTGAGCTAGCGGGAGGGTCAGATACGCAGTATTTT,CASSELAGGSDTQYF
TRBV7-9,.,TRBJ2-7,medium-sized,TGTGCCAGCAGCCCTCCACAGAGGGAGCAGTACTTC,CASSPPQREQYF
TRBV7-7,.,TRBJ1-1,medium-sized,TGTGCTAGCAGCCCCGATTTAGGATCGCGCACTGAAGCTTTCTTT,CASSPDLGSRTEAFF
TRBV19,TRBD1,TRBJ1-1,medium-sized,TGTGCCAGTATCCCGAGATGGGGACAGGTAGTGGTATCGAACACTGAAGCTTTCTTT,CASIPRWGQVVVSNTEAFF
TRBV27,.,TRBJ1-1,medium-sized,TGTGCCAGCAGTTACGGGACATCTGAAGCTTTCTTT,CASSYGTSEAFF
TRBV25-1,TRBD2,TRBJ2-5,.,TGTGCCAGCAGCCGACTAGCGGGAGAGGAGACCCAGTACTTC,CASSRLAGEETQYF
TRBV7-9,.,TRBJ2-1,.,TGTGCCAGCAGCTTAGTTCTAGGTGAGCAGTTCTTC,CASSLVLGEQFF
TRBV27,TRBD2,TRBJ2-1,once,TGTGCCAGCAGTTCCCCTAGCGGGAGGTTGTATGAGCAGTTCTTC,CASSSPSGRLYEQFF
TRBV28,.,TRBJ2-5,.,TGTGCCAGCAGTTTAATTTCAGGGCTTCGGGAGACCCAGTACTTC,CASSLISGLRETQYF
TRBV29-1,.,TRBJ1-2,few,TGCAGCGTAGGGACCCTCGAGGGCTACACCTTC,CSVGTLEGYTF
TRBV5-1,.,TRBJ2-3,.,TGCGCCAGCAGCCTCGAATGGGGGGATACGCAGTATTTT,CASSLEWGDTQYF
TRBV5-3,.,TRBJ1-2,.,TGTGCCAGCAGCCCCCCCAGTGGAAATGGCTACACCTTC,CASSPPSGNGYTF